This T cell receptor (beta chain) was documented in a study of vaccination and CD4 T cells after COVID-19. Stated treatment: roughly 11-day PBMC culture with coronavirus spike peptide pools or control peptides (ViraFEST assay). Sequence data for DNA of cultured CD4+ T cells were generated by the Oncomine TCR Beta short-read assay. TCRdb re-derived calls from the PCR reads in MiXCR, one entry per CDR3 protein. The table has some 11,000 distinct CDR3 sequences, more than 30% seen once. V dropped 6 bases and J dropped 5 bases, with 14 bases sitting between them. In germline, CDR1 is MNHNS, CDR2 SASEGT. The CDR3 is 13 amino acids. This clonotype has a handful of counts. Its antigen is as yet unknown.

The sequence was obtained from a human donor who had recovered from COVID-19. Sequences were derived from CD4+ T cells from blood, cultured in vitro, sampled after SARS-CoV-2 vaccination. V gene TRBV6-1 combines with J gene TRBJ2-7, with D tentatively TRBD1 (5 bases). CDR3 residues: CASRATVDHEQYF. The CDR3 DNA reads as TGTGCCAGCAGGGCGACAGTGGACCACGAGCAGTACTTC.